What follows describes a single T cell receptor beta chain. This clone was seen a few times. Its specific antigen is unknown. No base qualities exist here, and no much larger clone lies one base off it. The CDR3 spans 14 residues, from the cysteine through the phenylalanine. The entry retains the CDR3 DNA only, 42 bases that are in frame from base 1. Based on the germline V gene (reference sequence), the CDR1 and CDR2 sequences are MNHNY and SVGAGI. V and J lose 2 bases and 7 bases, and a span of 14 bases separates them. The library was produced with the immunoSEQ multiplex PCR assay. In the paper's pipeline: To diagnose cytomegalovirus status from the catalog of TCR beta chain sequences, a statistical classification framework was built. TCRdb took over this immuneACCESS table, retaining in-frame rearrangements with V and J assigned. Such tables are incomplete; in checked studies, under half of the missing clones stem from an unresolved V gene, and the remainder is unexplained. The D gene and trimming were derived from the DNA, and the V and J assignments and clone size from that table. A total of over 130,000 clones appear in this sample, about 87% of them only once. The biggest ten clones account for around 10% of the sample.

This sample is part of a study of cytomegalovirus exposure and HLA in healthy donors (dated by TCRdb to 2017 to 2019). About the study as a whole: According to a later analysis, one platform produced both the 120 validation repertoires and the 670 or so repertoires of the first cohort. A separate validation cohort of 90 to 150 different subjects was used in addition to the approximately 700-subject first cohort. High-throughput TCR immunosequencing, statistical association of individual TCRs with disease status, and machine learning were combined to predict cytomegalovirus infection status. The aim of the study was to test whether cataloging public T cell receptors could identify signatures of past pathogen exposure.

Findings and caveats that apply to the study as a whole: It was suggested by the authors that the approach could potentially be generalized to other disease states and immunological phenotypes. Cytomegalovirus status was reported to be diagnosed by the classifier with high specificity and sensitivity in both the original and validation cohorts. All 120 or so repertoires were used to score co-occurrence in the validation cohort in a later analysis, because that analysis had no HLA typing for the cohort. A later analysis found that TCRs clustered in the first cohort also tended to co-occur in the 100 to 150 validation repertoires, with more than 90% of cluster scores above 0. The study gave a list of under 200 TCR beta chains associated with cytomegalovirus. Most TCR sequences were observed very rarely across donors, whereas some public TCRs were present in many individuals. In vitro tests confirmed that a few of the cytomegalovirus-associated TCR beta chains recognize cytomegalovirus antigens.

Donors formed part of the validation cohort, which comprised fewer than 150 subjects and was distinct from the first cohort of roughly 600 subjects. Sequences were obtained from PBMCs. The sequence links TRBV6-6 to TRBJ1-1, with TRBD1 as a weak D call on 5 bases. The TCR comes from a man aged 18 to 30 in good health and CMV-seropositive. The CDR3 has the sequence CASSYVGTWGEAFF. DNA sequence: TGTGCCAGCAGTTACGTAGGGACTTGGGGTGAAGCTTTCTTT.